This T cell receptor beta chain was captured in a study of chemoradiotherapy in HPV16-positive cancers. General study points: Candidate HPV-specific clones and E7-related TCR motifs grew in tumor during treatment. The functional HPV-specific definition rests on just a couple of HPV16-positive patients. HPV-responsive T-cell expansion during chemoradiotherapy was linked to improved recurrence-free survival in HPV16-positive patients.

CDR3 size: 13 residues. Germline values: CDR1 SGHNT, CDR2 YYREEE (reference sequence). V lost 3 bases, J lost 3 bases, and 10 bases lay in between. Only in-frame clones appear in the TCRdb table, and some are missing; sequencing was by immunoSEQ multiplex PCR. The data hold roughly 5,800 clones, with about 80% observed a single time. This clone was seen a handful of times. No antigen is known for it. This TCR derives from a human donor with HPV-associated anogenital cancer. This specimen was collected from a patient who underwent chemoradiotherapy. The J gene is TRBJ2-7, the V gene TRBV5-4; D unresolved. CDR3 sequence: CASSSRRSYEQYF. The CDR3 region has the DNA TGTGCCAGCAGCTCCCGACGGAGCTACGAGCAGTACTTC.